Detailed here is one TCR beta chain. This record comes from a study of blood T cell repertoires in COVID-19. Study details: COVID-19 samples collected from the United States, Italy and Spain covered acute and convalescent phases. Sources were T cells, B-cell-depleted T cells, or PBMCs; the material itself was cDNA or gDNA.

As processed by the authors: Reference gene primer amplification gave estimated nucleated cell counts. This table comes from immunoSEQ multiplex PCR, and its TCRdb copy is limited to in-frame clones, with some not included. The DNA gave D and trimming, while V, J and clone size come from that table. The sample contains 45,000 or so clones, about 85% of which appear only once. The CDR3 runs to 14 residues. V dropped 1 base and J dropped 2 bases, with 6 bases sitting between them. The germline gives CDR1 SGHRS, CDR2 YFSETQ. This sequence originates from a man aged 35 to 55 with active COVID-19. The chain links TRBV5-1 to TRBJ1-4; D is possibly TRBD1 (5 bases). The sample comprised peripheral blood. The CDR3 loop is CASSLSGTNEKLFF. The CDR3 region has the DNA TGCGCCAGCAGCTTGTCAGGGACTAATGAAAAACTGTTTTTT.